Listed below are T cell receptor beta chains from one sample, sequenced in a study of neurological immune-mediated disorders. One entry per CDR3 protein, called by TCRdb with MiXCR from the 5' RACE reads. There are just under 60,000 distinct CDR3 sequences in the sample; 3% to 4% occur only once, and approximately 3.1% lies in the top ten. The sequenced sample consisted of PBMCs. The source of these receptors is a woman aged 25-40 years with multiple sclerosis. The CDR3 runs from the conserved cysteine through the conserved F or W. A D gene is named only where the DNA matches it firmly. The size entry gives once, few, many or a size class.

.	many	TRBV6-4	TRBJ2-3	TGTGCCAGCTCAGACAGAAGCACAGATACGCAGTATTTT	CASSDRSTDTQYF
.	many	TRBV5-1	TRBJ1-1	TGCGCCAGCAGCGCGGGCCTGAACACTGAAGCTTTCTTT	CASSAGLNTEAFF
.	many	TRBV5-1	TRBJ1-2	TGCGCCAGCAGCTTGGAAGGGGTACGATATGGCTACACCTTC	CASSLEGVRYGYTF
.	many	TRBV20-1	TRBJ2-5	TGCAGTGCCAGGCGGGGAGAGACCCAGTACTTC	CSARRGETQYF
.	many	TRBV27	TRBJ1-5	TGTGCCAGCAGCCTTCAGGGTACCAATCAGCCCCAGCATTTT	CASSLQGTNQPQHF
.	many	TRBV15	TRBJ1-4	TGTGCCACCAGCAGAGATTTCCAGGGAAAACTGTTTTTT	CATSRDFQGKLFF
.	many	TRBV5-1	TRBJ2-7	TGCGCCAGCAGCCCGGGACCTTTAGGGGGCTCCTACGAGCAGTACTTC	CASSPGPLGGSYEQYF
TRBD1	many	TRBV20-1	TRBJ1-2	TGCAGTGCTCGTACCGGGACAGGGAAAACTAATAACTATGGCTACACCTTC	CSARTGTGKTNNYGYTF
.	many	TRBV5-1	TRBJ1-1	TGCGCCAGCAGCCCCCACGGAGGGATGAACACTGAAGCTTTCTTT	CASSPHGGMNTEAFF
.	many	TRBV5-1	TRBJ1-3	TGCGCCAGCAGCTTGGGAAGCTCTGGAAACACCATATATTTT	CASSLGSSGNTIYF
TRBD2	many	TRBV6-6	TRBJ2-1	TGTGCCAGCAGTTACCAGGCTAGCGGCAATGAGCAGTTCTTC	CASSYQASGNEQFF
.	many	TRBV9	TRBJ1-2	TGTGCCAGCAGTCCGGACACGAACTATGGCTACACCTTC	CASSPDTNYGYTF
.	many	TRBV7-7	TRBJ2-2	TGTGCCATTGTTGGAGGGGGCGAGAGGACCGGGGAGCTGTTTTTT	CAIVGGGERTGELFF
.	many	TRBV4-1	TRBJ2-7	TGCGCCAGCAGCCACGAGACCCAGGCTAAGTCCTACGAGCAGTACTTC	CASSHETQAKSYEQYF
.	many	TRBV20-1	TRBJ1-1	TGCAGTGCCCGGGAAAGGGAGACTGAAGCTTTCTTT	CSARERETEAFF
.	many	TRBV10-3	TRBJ1-1	TGTGCCATCAGTGCGGGGGAGCCGAAGGCCGCTGAAGCTTTCTTT	CAISAGEPKAAEAFF
.	many	TRBV3-1	TRBJ1-2	TGTGCCAGCAGCCAAGAGAAGATTCGATTAAGGGGAAGGGATGGCTACACCTTC	CASSQEKIRLRGRDGYTF